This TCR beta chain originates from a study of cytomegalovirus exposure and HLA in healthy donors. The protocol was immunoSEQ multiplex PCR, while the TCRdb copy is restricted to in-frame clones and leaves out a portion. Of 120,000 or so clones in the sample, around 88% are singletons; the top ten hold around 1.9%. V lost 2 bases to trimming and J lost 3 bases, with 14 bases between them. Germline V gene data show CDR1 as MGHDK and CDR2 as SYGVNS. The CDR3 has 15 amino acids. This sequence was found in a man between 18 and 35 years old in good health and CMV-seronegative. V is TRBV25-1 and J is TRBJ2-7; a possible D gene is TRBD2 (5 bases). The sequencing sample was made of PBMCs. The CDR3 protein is CASSEAAGRSYEQYF. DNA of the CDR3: TGTGCCAGCAGTGAAGCGGCGGGCAGAAGCTACGAGCAGTACTTC.